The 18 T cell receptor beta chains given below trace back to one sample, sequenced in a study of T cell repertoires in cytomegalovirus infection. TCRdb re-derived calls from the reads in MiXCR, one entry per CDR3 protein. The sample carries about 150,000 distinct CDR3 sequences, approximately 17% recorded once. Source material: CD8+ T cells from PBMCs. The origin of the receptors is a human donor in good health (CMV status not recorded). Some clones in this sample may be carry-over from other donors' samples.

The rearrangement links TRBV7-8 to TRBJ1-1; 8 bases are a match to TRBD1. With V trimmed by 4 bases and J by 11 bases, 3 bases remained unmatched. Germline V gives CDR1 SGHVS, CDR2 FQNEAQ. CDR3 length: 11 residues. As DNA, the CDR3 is TGTGCCAGCAGCTCACAGGGGGGGGCTTTCTTT. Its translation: CASSSQGGAFF.

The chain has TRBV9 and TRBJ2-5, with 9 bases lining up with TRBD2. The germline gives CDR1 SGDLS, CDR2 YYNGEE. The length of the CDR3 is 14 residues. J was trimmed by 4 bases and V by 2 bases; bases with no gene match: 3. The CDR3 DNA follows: TGTGCCAGCAGCGTTAGCGGGAGCGGAGAGACCCAGTACTTC. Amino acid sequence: CASSVSGSGETQYF.

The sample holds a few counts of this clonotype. CDR3 sequence reads: CSARDRSGSRETQYF. Written as DNA, the CDR3 is TGCAGTGCTAGAGACCGTAGCGGGAGCAGAGAGACCCAGTACTTC. The genes are TRBV20-1 and TRBJ2-5, with 9 positions matching TRBD2. This CDR3 comprises 15 residues. Trimming removed 0 bases from V and 4 bases from J; junction bases left unmatched: 6. Per the germline V gene, CDR1 is DFQATT and CDR2 is SNEGSKA (reference sequence).

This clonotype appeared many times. Here the CDR3 DNA reads TGTGCCAGCAGCTTCGGGACGGGCCTCTACGAGCAGTACTTC. Its protein product is CASSFGTGLYEQYF. The genes are TRBV5-6 and TRBJ2-7; perhaps D is TRBD1 or TRBD2 (5 bases each). The germline V gene encodes CDR1 SGHDT and CDR2 YYEEEE. V dropped 2 bases and J dropped 3 bases, with 12 bases sitting between them. The CDR3 length is 14 residues.

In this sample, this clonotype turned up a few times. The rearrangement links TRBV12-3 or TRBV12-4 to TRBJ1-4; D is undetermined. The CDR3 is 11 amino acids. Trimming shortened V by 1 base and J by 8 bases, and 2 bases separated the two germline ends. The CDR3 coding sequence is TGTGCCAGCAGTTTAGTGGAAAAACTGTTTTTT. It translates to CASSLVEKLFF.

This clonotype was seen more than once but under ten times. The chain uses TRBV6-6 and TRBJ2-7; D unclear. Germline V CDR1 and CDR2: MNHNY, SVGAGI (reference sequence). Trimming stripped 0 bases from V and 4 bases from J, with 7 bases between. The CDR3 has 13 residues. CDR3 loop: CASSYSISYEQYF. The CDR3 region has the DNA TGTGCCAGCAGTTACTCGATCAGTTACGAGCAGTACTTC.

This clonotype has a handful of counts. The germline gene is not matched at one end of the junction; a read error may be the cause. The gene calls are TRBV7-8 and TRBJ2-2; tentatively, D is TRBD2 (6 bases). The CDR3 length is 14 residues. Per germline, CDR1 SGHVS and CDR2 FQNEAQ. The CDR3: CASSLLANTGGLFF. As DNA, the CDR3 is TGTGCCAGCAGCTTACTAGCGAACACCGGGGGGCTGTTTTTT.

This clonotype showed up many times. The CDR3 is CASSYPRYEQYF. As DNA, the CDR3 is TGTGCCAGCAGTTACCCGCGGTACGAGCAGTACTTC. J is TRBJ2-7 and V is TRBV6-2 or TRBV6-3; no definite D call. Trimming removed 2 bases from V and 4 bases from J, with 6 bases in between. Germline V gene lookup returns CDR1 MNHEY and CDR2 SVGEGT. CDR3 size: 12 residues.

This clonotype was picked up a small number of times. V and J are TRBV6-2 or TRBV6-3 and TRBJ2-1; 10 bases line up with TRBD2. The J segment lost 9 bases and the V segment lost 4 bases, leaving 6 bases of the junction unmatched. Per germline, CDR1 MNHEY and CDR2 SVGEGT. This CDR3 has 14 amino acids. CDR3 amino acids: CASSSEREGLEQFF. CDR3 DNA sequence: TGTGCCAGCAGTTCGGAGCGGGAGGGCCTTGAGCAGTTCTTC.

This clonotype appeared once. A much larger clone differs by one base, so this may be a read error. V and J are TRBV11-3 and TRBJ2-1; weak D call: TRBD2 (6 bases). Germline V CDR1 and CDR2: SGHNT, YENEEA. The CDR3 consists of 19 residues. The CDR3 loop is CVSSLTTTSPFSPNNEQFF. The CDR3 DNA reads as TGTGTCAGCAGCCTCACCACGACTAGTCCCTTTTCGCCAAACAATGAGCAGTTCTTC.

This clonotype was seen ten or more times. Here the CDR3 DNA reads TGTGCCAGCAGCCCCGGGACAGGGATGGATGAGCAGTTCTTC. Its translation is CASSPGTGMDEQFF. The chain carries TRBV7-6 and TRBJ2-1; the match to TRBD1 covers 9 bases. Germline CDR1 reads SGHVS; CDR2 reads FNYEAQ. The length of the CDR3 is 14 residues. The V gene end was trimmed by 5 bases and the J gene end by 8 bases; junction bases not matched to a gene: 7.

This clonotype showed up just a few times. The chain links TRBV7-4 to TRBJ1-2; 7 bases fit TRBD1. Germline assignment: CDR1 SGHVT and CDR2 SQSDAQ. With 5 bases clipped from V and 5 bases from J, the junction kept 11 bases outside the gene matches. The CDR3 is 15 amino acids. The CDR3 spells CASSPRQGSPYGYTF. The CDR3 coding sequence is TGTGCCAGCAGCCCTCGACAGGGTTCGCCTTATGGCTACACCTTC. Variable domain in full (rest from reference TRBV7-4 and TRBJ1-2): GAGVSQSPRYKVAKRGRDVALRCDSISGHVTLYWYRQTLGQGSEVLTYSQSDAQRDKSGRPSGRFSAERPERSVSTLKIQRTEQGDSAVYLCASSPRQGSPYGYTFGSGTRLTVV.

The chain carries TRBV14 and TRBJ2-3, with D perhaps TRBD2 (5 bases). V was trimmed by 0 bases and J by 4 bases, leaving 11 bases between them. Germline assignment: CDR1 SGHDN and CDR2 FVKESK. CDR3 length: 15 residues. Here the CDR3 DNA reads TGTGCCAGCAGCCAAGATCTGGGGAGCTCAGATACGCAGTATTTT. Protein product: CASSQDLGSSDTQYF. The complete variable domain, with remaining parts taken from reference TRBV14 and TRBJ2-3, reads EAGVTQFPSHSVIEKGQTVTLRCDPISGHDNLYWYRRVMGKEIKFLLHFVKESKQDESGMPNNRFLAERTGGTYSTLKVQPAELEDSGVYFCASSQDLGSSDTQYFGPGTRLTVL.

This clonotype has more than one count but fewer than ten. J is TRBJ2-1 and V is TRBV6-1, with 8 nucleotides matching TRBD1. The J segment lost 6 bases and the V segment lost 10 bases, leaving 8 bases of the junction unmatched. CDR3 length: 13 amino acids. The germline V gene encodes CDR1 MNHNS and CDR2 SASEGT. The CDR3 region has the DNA TGTGCCACCCACAGGGGGAATGGCAATGAGCAGTTCTTC. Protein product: CATHRGNGNEQFF.

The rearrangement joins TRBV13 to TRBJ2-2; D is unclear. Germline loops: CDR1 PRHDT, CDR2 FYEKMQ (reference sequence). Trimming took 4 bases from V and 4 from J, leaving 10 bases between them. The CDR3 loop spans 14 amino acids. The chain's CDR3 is CASSSIFPTGELFF. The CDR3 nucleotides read TGTGCCAGCAGCTCGATATTCCCCACCGGGGAGCTGTTTTTT.

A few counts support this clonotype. This CDR3 reads CASSLGPMGPKNIQYF. The CDR3, as DNA: TGTGCCAGCAGCTTAGGGCCCATGGGGCCGAAAAACATTCAGTACTTC. The chain combines TRBV7-8 with TRBJ2-4, with a tentative D call TRBD1 (5 bases). Germline V gives CDR1 SGHVS, CDR2 FQNEAQ. The CDR3 is 16 residues long. V lost 1 base to trimming and J lost 4 bases, with 14 bases between them. Filled out from reference TRBV7-8 and TRBJ2-4, the complete variable domain reads GAGVSQSPRYKVAKRGQDVALRCDPISGHVSLFWYQQALGQGPEFLTYFQNEAQLDKSGLPSDRFFAERPEGSVSTLKIQRTQQEDSAVYLCASSLGPMGPKNIQYFGAGTRLSVL.

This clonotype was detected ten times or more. The CDR3 region has the DNA TGCAGTGCTAACAGGGGCATCAATCAGCCCCAGCATTTT. This gives the protein CSANRGINQPQHF. The rearrangement links TRBV20-1 to TRBJ1-5, with TRBD1 matching over 7 bases. There are 13 residues in the CDR3. V lost 4 bases, J lost 3 bases, and 3 bases stayed unmatched. The germline CDR1 and CDR2 sequences are DFQATT and SNEGSKA (reference sequence).

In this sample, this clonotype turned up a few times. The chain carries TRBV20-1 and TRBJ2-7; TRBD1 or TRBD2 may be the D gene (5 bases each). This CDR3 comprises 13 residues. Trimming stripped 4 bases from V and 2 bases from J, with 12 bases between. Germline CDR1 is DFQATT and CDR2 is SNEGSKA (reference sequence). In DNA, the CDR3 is TGCAGTGCTAACCGGGACCGAGCCTACGAGCAGTACTTC. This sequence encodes CSANRDRAYEQYF.